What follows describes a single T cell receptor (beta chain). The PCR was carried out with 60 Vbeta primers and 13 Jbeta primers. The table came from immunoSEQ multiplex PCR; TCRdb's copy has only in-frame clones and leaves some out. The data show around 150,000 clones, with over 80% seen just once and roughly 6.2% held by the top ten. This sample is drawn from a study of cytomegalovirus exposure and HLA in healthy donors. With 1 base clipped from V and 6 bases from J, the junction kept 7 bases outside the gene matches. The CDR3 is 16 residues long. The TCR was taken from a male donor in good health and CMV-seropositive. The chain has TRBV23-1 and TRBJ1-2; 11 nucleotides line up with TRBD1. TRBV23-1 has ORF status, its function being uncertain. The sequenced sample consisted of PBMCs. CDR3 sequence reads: CASSQCAGQGVDGYTF. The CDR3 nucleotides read TGCGCCAGCAGTCAATGCGCGGGACAGGGGGTAGATGGCTACACCTTC.